This T cell receptor (beta chain) was sequenced in a study of identical twins. This clonotype was counted ten times or more. Its antigen remains unknown. Study results and caveats: Part of the zero-insertion signal could reflect confounding by invariant MAIT and iNKT cells. Abundant beta clonotypes from cord blood bore fewer insertions; memory repertoires lacked this pattern.

The CDR3 consists of 14 residues. The V and J ends lost 5 bases and 0 bases respectively, with 9 bases between them. Germline values: CDR1 MDHEN, CDR2 SYDVKM. A template switching step contributed a universal primer site, while unique molecular identifiers were present in the cDNA. TCRdb redid the calling of the 5' RACE reads with MiXCR, one entry per CDR3 protein. The table lists 400,000 or so distinct CDR3 sequences, approximately 9.1% of them singletons. Sequencing input: naive T cells sorted from blood. This sequence joins TRBV28 and TRBJ2-3; D is unresolved. The clonotype originates from a woman between 45 and 60 years old in good health. The DNA of the CDR3 is TGTGCCAGCAGTCCCAGGCGTAGCACAGATACGCAGTATTTT. It is translated as CASSPRRSTDTQYF.